Listed here is a single T cell receptor (beta chain). As yet, its antigen is unknown. TCRdb re-called the 5' RACE reads; one entry per CDR3 protein, DNA not given. In total, the table holds about 400,000 distinct CDR3 sequences. This CDR3 region has 14 residues. CDR1 is SGHDN and CDR2 is FVKESK in the germline V gene. This sample stems from a study of T cells expressing NK-cell markers. Study information: Cells sorted as CD3+CD56+NKG2C+, CD3+CD56+NKG2C- and CD3+CD56-NKG2C+ T cells supplied the TCR beta repertoires.

The study's findings and limits: Researchers report these clonotypes also headed the CD3+CD56-NKG2C+ fraction in a few donors.

The sample comprised blood T cells: a sorted CD56 or NKG2C T cell subset, CD4+ or CD8+ T cells, or bulk PBMC T cells (not recorded which). The sequence was obtained from a woman in her forties or fifties in good health. The chain recombines TRBV14 with TRBJ1-6; TCRdb gives TRBD1 as the D gene, but with no DNA this cannot be confirmed. The CDR3 spells CASSQEAGVSPLHF. The full variable domain, its missing parts supplied by reference TRBV14 and TRBJ1-6, is EAGVTQFPSHSVIEKGQTVTLRCDPISGHDNLYWYRRVMGKEIKFLLHFVKESKQDESGMPNNRFLAERTGGTYSTLKVQPAELEDSGVYFCASSQEAGVSPLHFGNGTRLTVT.